The clone carrying this T cell receptor (beta chain) has more than one count but fewer than ten. Its antigen is as yet unknown. This beta chain came through as a stray read in a library set up for alpha chains, and its size says little. Time point meaning: sample taken at primary tumor resection. The data stem from a study of spatial heterogeneity in lung cancer. In the study overall: Tumor regions showed TCR transcript counts that correlated strongly with a T cell module score from matched bulk RNA-seq. The study, taken as a whole, reports: How many expanded intratumoral alpha and beta TCRs were present tracked the tumor mutation count, which was a count of nonsynonymous mutations. Expanded TCRs that were ubiquitous or regional had counts tracking ubiquitous and regional nonsynonymous mutations, respectively.

Each molecule of TCR cDNA was tagged with one unique molecular identifier. TCRdb ran MiXCR on the 5' RACE reads and lists one entry per CDR3 protein. Counted here are around 13,000 distinct CDR3 sequences, over 4.5% occurring once; the ten biggest clones make up about 23%. V lost 4 bases and J lost 0; bases outside the gene matches: 6. CDR1 and CDR2 (germline): SGHRS, YFSETQ. The CDR3 covers 16 residues. The gene calls are TRBV5-1 and TRBJ2-3; 9 bases line up with TRBD1. The clonotype comes from a male donor with early-stage non-small cell lung cancer. The input for sequencing was lung tumor tissue, taken at surgery. The chain's CDR3 is CASSRTGVASTDTQYF. As DNA, the CDR3 is TGCGCCAGCAGCAGGACAGGGGTCGCTAGCACAGATACGCAGTATTTT.